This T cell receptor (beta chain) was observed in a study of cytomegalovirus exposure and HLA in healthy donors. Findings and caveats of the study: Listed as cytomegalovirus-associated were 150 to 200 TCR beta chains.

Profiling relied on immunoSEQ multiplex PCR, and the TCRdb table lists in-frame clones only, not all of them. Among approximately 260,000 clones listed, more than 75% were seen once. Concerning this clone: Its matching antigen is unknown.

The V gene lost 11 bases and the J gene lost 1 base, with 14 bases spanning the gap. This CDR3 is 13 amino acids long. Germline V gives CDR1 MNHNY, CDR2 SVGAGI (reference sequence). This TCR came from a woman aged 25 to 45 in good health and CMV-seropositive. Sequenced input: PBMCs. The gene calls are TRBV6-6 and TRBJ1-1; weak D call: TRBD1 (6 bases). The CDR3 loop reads CASVWTANTEAFF. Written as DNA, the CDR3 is TGTGCCTCGGTCTGGACAGCGAACACTGAAGCTTTCTTT.